One and the same sample provided the 28 T cell receptor beta chains below, sequenced in a study of CD8 T cells in ankylosing spondylitis. TCRdb processed the 5' RACE reads anew with MiXCR; each CDR3 protein has one entry. The sample carries about 160,000 distinct CDR3 sequences, 18% recorded once. The sequencing input was blood, either unsorted or a sorted T cell fraction (not recorded which). The source is a male donor with ankylosing spondylitis or in good health (not recorded which).

This clonotype was detected ten times or more. CDR3 amino acids: CASTGNGRGGYTF. As DNA, the CDR3 is TGCGCCAGCACCGGCAACGGAAGGGGCGGCTACACCTTC. The chain has TRBV5-1 and TRBJ1-2, with a possible D match to TRBD1 (5 bases). V lost 6 bases to trimming and J lost 8 bases, with 17 bases between them. Germline CDR1 SGHRS, CDR2 YFSETQ. The CDR3 contains 13 residues.

The chain is built from TRBV7-9 and TRBJ2-1, with D tentatively TRBD1 or TRBD2 (5 bases each). Deletions cut 7 bases from V and 7 bases from J, with 11 bases between. Germline CDR1 and CDR2: SEHNR and FQNEAQ (reference sequence). CDR3 length: 12 residues. CDR3: CASNLWGNEQFF. The CDR3 region has the DNA TGTGCCAGCAATTTATGGGGGAATGAGCAGTTCTTC.

This clonotype occurred a few times. The V gene is TRBV5-1, the J gene TRBJ2-1; 11 bases are shared with TRBD1. The trim removed 4 bases at V and 8 bases at J, leaving 8 bases unmatched. Germline V gene lookup returns CDR1 SGHRS and CDR2 YFSETQ. The CDR3 has 15 residues. The CDR3 loop is CASSMDRGRTDEQFF. CDR3 coding DNA: TGCGCCAGCAGCATGGACAGGGGGCGCACGGATGAGCAGTTCTTC.

The chain joins TRBV23-1 to TRBJ2-2; the D is unclear. TRBV23-1 falls under the ORF class, with uncertain function. Trimming took 2 bases from V and 5 from J, leaving 18 bases between them. CDR3 length: 17 amino acids. In DNA form, the CDR3 reads TGCGCCAGCAGTCAAGCGCCATGCACAGTCGCTACCGGGGAGCTGTTTTTT. This sequence encodes CASSQAPCTVATGELFF.

In this sample, this clonotype turned up many times. The chain recombines TRBV20-1 with TRBJ2-7, with 8 bases fitting TRBD1. V was clipped by 2 bases and J by 2 bases; unmatched bases: 2. This CDR3 region has 13 residues. From germline, CDR1 is DFQATT and CDR2 SNEGSKA (reference sequence). The CDR3 loop is CSARRRGPYEQYF. CDR3 DNA sequence: TGCAGTGCTAGACGCAGGGGGCCCTACGAGCAGTACTTC.

This chain connects TRBV5-6 to TRBJ1-1; the match to TRBD1 covers 8 bases. Germline CDR1 and CDR2: SGHDT and YYEEEE. The CDR3 covers 14 residues. V lost 1 base to trimming and J lost 5 bases; unmatched junction nucleotides: 4. The CDR3 nucleotides are TGTGCCAGCAGCTTGAGGACAGGGTTGACTGAAGCTTTCTTT. Translated: CASSLRTGLTEAFF. Using reference TRBV5-6 and TRBJ1-1 for the parts outside the CDR3, the full variable domain is DAGVTQSPTHLIKTRGQQVTLRCSPKSGHDTVSWYQQALGQGPQFIFQYYEEEERQRGNFPDRFSGHQFPNYSSELNVNALLLGDSALYLCASSLRTGLTEAFFGQGTRLTVV.

This clonotype has more than one count but fewer than ten. In DNA, the CDR3 is TGTGCCACCAGCAGAGATCAGGGGAACACTGAAGCTTTCTTT. As protein: CATSRDQGNTEAFF. V is TRBV15 and J is TRBJ1-1; tentatively, D is TRBD1 (5 bases). Germline CDR1 and CDR2: LNHNV and YYDKDF (reference sequence). Trimming took 0 bases from V and 1 from J, leaving 6 bases between them. The CDR3 covers 14 residues. Looking up the rest from reference TRBV15 and TRBJ1-1 gives the full variable domain: DAMVIQNPRYQVTQFGKPVTLSCSQTLNHNVMYWYQQKSSQAPKLLFHYYDKDFNNEADTPDNFQSRRPNTSFCFLDIRSPGLGDTAMYLCATSRDQGNTEAFFGQGTRLTVV.

This clonotype was found a few times. V is TRBV27 and J is TRBJ2-7, with TRBD1 identical over 7 bases. Germline-derived CDR1 and CDR2 are MNHEY and SMNVEV (reference sequence). Trimming cost V 0 bases and J 2 bases; bases outside gene matches: 13. The CDR3 is made up of 18 amino acids. This chain's CDR3 is CASSLSPWDSTIPYEQYF. CDR3 sequence (DNA): TGTGCCAGCAGTTTATCTCCATGGGACAGCACTATACCCTACGAGCAGTACTTC.

In its sample, this clonotype was seen many times. V and J are TRBV9 and TRBJ2-5, with a weak D call TRBD2 (6 bases). The CDR3 has 14 residues. The V end was cut by 0 bases, the J end by 5 bases, with 11 bases between. CDR1 and CDR2 from the germline V gene are SGDLS and YYNGEE. CDR3 sequence: CASSVEEGWETQYF. The CDR3 nucleotides read TGTGCCAGCAGCGTAGAGGAGGGTTGGGAGACCCAGTACTTC.

The table lists this clonotype with a few counts. The V call is TRBV4-1, the J call TRBJ2-2, with TRBD1 matching over 8 bases. Per the germline V gene, CDR1 is MGHRA and CDR2 is YSYEKL. V lost 7 bases, J lost 7 bases, and 8 bases stayed unmatched. CDR3 length equals 14 residues. In DNA, the CDR3 is TGCGCCAGCAAGGCAGGGGGCTGGGACGGGGAGCTGTTTTTT. Its translation is CASKAGGWDGELFF.

This clonotype was found many times. The chain couples TRBV20-1 to TRBJ1-1; 7 bases match TRBD1. The CDR3 totals 14 residues. V trimming: 0 bases; J trimming: 7 bases; junction bases outside the gene matches: 8. The germline V gene encodes CDR1 DFQATT and CDR2 SNEGSKA (reference sequence). CDR3 amino acids: CSARDLGGTVEAFF. The CDR3 DNA reads TGCAGTGCTAGAGATCTAGGAGGGACAGTTGAAGCTTTCTTT.

The chain uses TRBV10-3 and TRBJ2-1; D perhaps matches TRBD2 (5 bases). This CDR3 spans 15 amino acids. The V and J ends lost 10 bases and 0 bases respectively, with 16 bases between them. The germline V gene has CDR1 ENHRY and CDR2 SYGVKD. The DNA for the CDR3 is TGTGCCACTCGCCCGGAGGCGAGCTCCTACAATGAGCAGTTCTTC. Its translation: CATRPEASSYNEQFF.

J is TRBJ2-3 and V is TRBV28; 8 nucleotides match TRBD2. Germline V gene sequence: CDR1 MDHEN, CDR2 SYDVKM. The V segment lost 7 bases and the J segment 0 bases; nucleotides outside the gene matches: 6. CDR3 size: 15 residues. CDR3 region: CASNLLAGSTDTQYF. As DNA, the CDR3 is TGTGCCAGCAATCTCCTAGCGGGCAGCACAGATACGCAGTATTTT. Drawing the rest from reference TRBV28 and TRBJ2-3, the complete variable domain is DVKVTQSSRYLVKRTGEKVFLECVQDMDHENMFWYRQDPGLGLRLIYFSYDVKMKEKGDIPEGYSVSREKKERFSLILESASTNQTSMYLCASNLLAGSTDTQYFGPGTRLTVL.

This clonotype was counted at least ten times. The rearrangement links TRBV28 to TRBJ2-1; a weak D match, TRBD2 (5 bases). The V end was cut by 3 bases, the J end by 7 bases, with 10 bases between. Germline loops: CDR1 MDHEN, CDR2 SYDVKM. This CDR3 has 13 residues. The DNA for the CDR3 is TGTGCCAGCAGTTTGACTACTCCGAATGAGCAGTTCTTC. Translated, it gives CASSLTTPNEQFF.

The sample holds many counts of this clonotype. The V call is TRBV29-1, the J call TRBJ2-1, with 12 bases that match TRBD2. Germline V gene lookup returns CDR1 SQVTM and CDR2 ANQGSEA. The CDR3 is made up of 15 amino acids. J lost 0 bases, V lost 4 bases, and 1 base had no gene match. The CDR3 here is CSVASGRASYNEQFF. In nucleotides, the CDR3 is TGCAGCGTTGCTAGCGGGAGGGCCTCCTACAATGAGCAGTTCTTC.

This clonotype was found many times. The chain employs TRBV25-1 and TRBJ2-7, with D possibly TRBD2 on 6 matching bases. The germline gives CDR1 MGHDK, CDR2 SYGVNS. The CDR3 has 13 amino acids. V lost 8 bases and J 3 bases, leaving 14 bases between the germline ends. The CDR3 here is CASAGGTLYEQYF. The CDR3 DNA follows: TGTGCCAGCGCAGGAGGGACCCTCTACGAGCAGTACTTC.

Points on this clonotype: With a much larger clone just one base away, this may be a read error. The chain employs TRBV3-1 and TRBJ2-7; D might be TRBD2 (7 bases). From germline, CDR1 is LGHDT and CDR2 YNNKEL (reference sequence). The CDR3 runs to 15 residues. V was shortened by 4 bases and J by 4 bases, with 17 bases between the two germline ends. Here the CDR3 reads CASSPGASGLYEQYF. In nucleotides, the CDR3 is TGTGCCAGCAGCCCGGGGGCTAGCGGACTTTACGAGCAGTACTTC.

For the CDR3, the DNA is TGTGCCAGCGGGCCCCCCTACGAGCAGTACTTC. It codes for CASGPPYEQYF. This rearrangement joins TRBV9 to TRBJ2-7; D remains unclear. The CDR3 is 11 amino acids. V gave up 7 bases and J gave up 2 bases, with 7 bases separating them. Germline V gene sequence: CDR1 SGDLS, CDR2 YYNGEE. Full variable domain (missing parts from reference TRBV9 and TRBJ2-7): DSGVTQTPKHLITATGQRVTLRCSPRSGDLSVYWYQQSLDQGLQFLIQYYNGEERAKGNILERFSAQQFPDLHSELNLSSLELGDSALYFCASGPPYEQYFGPGTRLTVT.

This clonotype came up many times. The gene calls are TRBV3-1 and TRBJ2-1, with D possibly TRBD1 on 6 matching bases. This CDR3 has 14 amino acids. Trimming took off 5 bases at V and 8 bases at J, with 16 bases between the two ends. Germline assignment: CDR1 LGHDT and CDR2 YNNKEL (reference sequence). The CDR3 protein is CASSSRTVRYEQFF. The CDR3 coding sequence is TGTGCCAGCAGCTCCCGGACAGTTAGGTATGAGCAGTTCTTC.

The sample holds many counts of this clonotype. The chain is built from TRBV9 and TRBJ2-3; 10 bases are a match to TRBD2. Per germline, CDR1 SGDLS and CDR2 YYNGEE. The CDR3 consists of 18 residues. V was pared by 0 bases and J by 5 bases, with 12 bases of the junction left unmatched. The CDR3 protein is CASSVGPGGLAIGDTQYF. The CDR3 coding sequence is TGTGCCAGCAGCGTAGGGCCCGGGGGACTAGCGATCGGAGATACGCAGTATTTT.

This clonotype has ten or more counts. The chain has TRBV12-3 or TRBV12-4 and TRBJ2-3; D remains ambiguous. V lost 5 bases, J lost 5 bases, and 23 bases lay in between. The CDR3 totals 17 residues. This chain's CDR3 is CASSPTTQAPRRDTQYF. The CDR3 DNA reads as TGTGCCAGCAGTCCTACCACTCAGGCGCCCCGCAGAGATACGCAGTATTTT.

This clonotype was detected many times. The chain employs TRBV5-8 and TRBJ2-1, with D maybe TRBD2 (6 bases). V shed 2 bases and J shed 7 bases, with 19 bases lying between them. The CDR3 has 16 amino acids. Germline V gene sequence: CDR1 SGHTS, CDR2 YDEGEE. CDR3 protein: CASSFSLGGATNEQFF. In DNA form, the CDR3 reads TGTGCCAGCAGCTTCTCTTTAGGAGGGGCGACTAATGAGCAGTTCTTC.

This clonotype was recorded only once. One end of the junction varies from germline; a read error may be responsible. The gene calls are TRBV12-3 or TRBV12-4 and TRBJ2-3; 8 bases match TRBD2. The CDR3 spans 15 residues. The CDR3 protein is CDSSLSGSPTDTQYF. The CDR3 DNA follows: TGTGACAGCAGTTTAAGCGGGAGCCCCACAGATACGCAGTATTTT.

This clonotype was seen many times. The chain uses TRBV7-3 and TRBJ2-3; D remains ambiguous. The CDR3 is made up of 16 amino acids. Germline V gene sequence: CDR1 SGHTA, CDR2 FQGTGA. The V end lost 5 bases, the J end lost 0 bases, and 15 bases lay between the germline ends. The CDR3 region has the DNA TGTGCCAGCAGCCCCCTTCCGGGCCAAAGCACAGATACGCAGTATTTT. Translation: CASSPLPGQSTDTQYF.

This clonotype has a count of ten or more. The CDR3 bases are TGTGCCAGCAGCGCGGACAGCGGCAATCAGCCCCAGCATTTT. It specifies CASSADSGNQPQHF. The chain links TRBV2 to TRBJ1-5, with a weak D call TRBD1 (6 bases). V lost 6 bases and J 2 bases, leaving 11 bases between the germline ends. This CDR3 contains 14 residues. Per germline, CDR1 SNHLY and CDR2 FYNNEI.

This clonotype appeared a few times. The gene calls are TRBV5-1 and TRBJ1-5; perhaps TRBD1 as D (5 bases). V shed 4 bases and J shed 5 bases, with 16 bases lying between them. This CDR3 region has 15 residues. The germline gives CDR1 SGHRS, CDR2 YFSETQ. In DNA, the CDR3 is TGCGCCAGCAGCCTGGGACCCGAGGGTGATCAGCCCCAGCATTTT. Protein sequence: CASSLGPEGDQPQHF. Looking up the rest from reference TRBV5-1 and TRBJ1-5 gives the full variable domain: KAGVTQTPRYLIKTRGQQVTLSCSPISGHRSVSWYQQTPGQGLQFLFEYFSETQRNKGNFPGRFSGRQFSNSRSEMNVSTLELGDSALYLCASSLGPEGDQPQHFGDGTRLSIL.

Only a few counts were recorded for this clonotype. The chain is built from TRBV6-2 or TRBV6-3 and TRBJ2-4, with TRBD1 identical over 8 bases. This CDR3 has 14 residues. Losses at the gene ends were 5 bases for V and 3 bases for J; bases not matched to a gene: 3. Germline CDR1 is MNHEY and CDR2 is SVGEGT. CDR3 DNA sequence: TGTGCCAGCAGTCCAACAGGGGGCAAAAACATTCAGTACTTC. This translates into CASSPTGGKNIQYF.

This clonotype has just a few counts. V gene TRBV6-1 combines with J gene TRBJ2-1; 9 bases line up with TRBD2. The CDR3 sequence is 15 residues long. The germline gives CDR1 MNHNS, CDR2 SASEGT. The J segment lost 11 bases and the V segment lost 3 bases, leaving 11 bases of the junction unmatched. The CDR3 reads CASSEGASGVSKQFF. As DNA, the CDR3 is TGTGCCAGCAGTGAGGGGGCTAGCGGGGTGTCCAAGCAGTTCTTC.